A single sample gave rise to the 13 T cell receptor beta chains below, sequenced in a study of blood T cell repertoires in COVID-19. Sequencing used immunoSEQ multiplex PCR; TCRdb keeps in-frame clones, though not all of them. Of under 75,000 clones in the sample, more than 75% were seen once. The sample comprised peripheral blood. The receptors were sampled from a woman aged 18-29 years with acute or convalescent COVID-19.

This clone was observed a single time. The chain recombines TRBV4-3 with TRBJ2-1; 7 bases agree with TRBD2. V was pared by 5 bases and J by 1 base, with 2 bases of the junction left unmatched. Germline-derived CDR1 and CDR2 are LGHNA and YSLEER. The CDR3 runs 14 residues. This CDR3 reads CASSGRVSYNEQFF. In DNA, the CDR3 is TGCGCCAGCAGCGGGAGGGTATCCTACAATGAGCAGTTCTTC.

This chain connects TRBV7-2 to TRBJ2-1; possibly TRBD1 for D (5 bases). The V gene lost 4 bases and the J gene lost 8 bases, with 15 bases spanning the gap. CDR3 length: 14 residues. Germline lookup yields CDR1 SGHTA and CDR2 FQGNSA. The DNA of the CDR3 is TGTGCCAGCAGCTCCCCAGGGATCATGGATGAGCAGTTCTTC. It is translated as CASSSPGIMDEQFF.

CDR3 sequence reads: CASSFRQGRKNYGYTF. As DNA, the CDR3 is TGTGCCAGCAGTTTTAGGCAGGGTAGAAAGAACTATGGCTACACCTTC. The V and J genes are TRBV27 and TRBJ1-2; TRBD1 might be the D (5 bases). The germline V gene has CDR1 MNHEY and CDR2 SMNVEV (reference sequence). Trimming pared 3 bases from V and 2 bases from J, leaving 16 bases between. The CDR3 loop spans 16 amino acids.

This rearrangement joins TRBV5-4 to TRBJ1-3; TRBD1 is a possible D gene (5 bases). The CDR3 contains 14 residues. CDR1 is SGHNT and CDR2 is YYREEE in the germline V gene (reference sequence). V was shortened by 4 bases and J by 0 bases, with 8 bases between the two germline ends. CDR3 DNA: TGTGCCAGCAGCAACGGGGGCTCTGGAAACACCATATATTTT. Its protein product is CASSNGGSGNTIYF. The variable domain in full, with the rest retrieved from reference TRBV5-4 and TRBJ1-3, is ETGVTQSPTHLIKTRGQQVTLRCSSQSGHNTVSWYQQALGQGPQFIFQYYREEENGRGNFPPRFSGLQFPNYSSELNVNALELDDSALYLCASSNGGSGNTIYFGEGSWLTVV.

The chain links TRBV5-1 to TRBJ1-6; the match to TRBD1 covers 9 bases. J lost 8 bases, V lost 0 bases, and 6 bases had no gene match. Looked up from germline, CDR1 is SGHRS and CDR2 is YFSETQ. CDR3 length equals 16 residues. CDR3 DNA: TGCGCCAGCAGCTTGGGGGACAGGGAGACTTATTCACCCCTCCACTTT. This sequence encodes CASSLGDRETYSPLHF. Using reference TRBV5-1 and TRBJ1-6 for the parts outside the CDR3, the full variable domain is KAGVTQTPRYLIKTRGQQVTLSCSPISGHRSVSWYQQTPGQGLQFLFEYFSETQRNKGNFPGRFSGRQFSNSRSEMNVSTLELGDSALYLCASSLGDRETYSPLHFGNGTRLTVT.

CDR3 amino acids: CASRAGQGYEQYF. As DNA, the CDR3 is TGTGCCAGCAGAGCAGGACAGGGCTACGAGCAGTACTTC. The chain couples TRBV2 to TRBJ2-7, with TRBD1 matching 8 bases. Trimming took 6 bases from V and 3 from J; bases not matched to a gene: 4. The CDR3 extends over 13 amino acids. Germline loops: CDR1 SNHLY, CDR2 FYNNEI.

This chain connects TRBV19 to TRBJ1-3; D unresolved. Germline V gene sequence: CDR1 LNHDA, CDR2 SQIVND (reference sequence). V dropped 5 bases and J dropped 0 bases, with 8 bases sitting between them. CDR3 length equals 14 residues. The CDR3 protein is CASSLGSSGNTIYF. The CDR3 nucleotides are TGTGCCAGTAGTTTGGGGAGCTCTGGAAACACCATATATTTT.

The chain joins TRBV19 to TRBJ1-4; D is uncertain. The CDR3 is 16 amino acids. Trimming cost V 4 bases and J 1 base, with 13 bases left between them. The germline gives CDR1 LNHDA, CDR2 SQIVND (reference sequence). CDR3 sequence (DNA): TGTGCCAGTAGTAAGGATCAGGTTATAACTAATGAAAAACTGTTTTTT. Encoded protein: CASSKDQVITNEKLFF.

V and J are TRBV30 and TRBJ2-5; 10 bases are shared with TRBD1. CDR1 is GTSNPN and CDR2 is SVGIG in the germline V gene (reference sequence). CDR3 length: 17 residues. V dropped 1 base and J dropped 2; count of bases not matched to a gene: 10. The CDR3 DNA is TGTGCCTGGAGTGGGGGGAGATTGGGACAGGGGCAAGAGACCCAGTACTTC. As protein: CAWSGGRLGQGQETQYF.

V is TRBV6-1 and J is TRBJ1-5; TRBD1 agrees at 8 bases. The CDR3 loop spans 17 amino acids. Germline lookup yields CDR1 MNHNS and CDR2 SASEGT. The V and J ends lost 4 bases and 0 bases, in that order; junction bases with no gene match: 8. The CDR3 loop reads CASSGDRLEISNQPQHF. Here the CDR3 DNA reads TGTGCCAGCAGTGGGGACAGGTTGGAGATTAGCAATCAGCCCCAGCATTTT.

This clone occurred once. The chain employs TRBV19 and TRBJ2-5; perhaps TRBD2 as D (5 bases). Trimming pared 3 bases from V and 0 bases from J, leaving 14 bases between. Germline CDR1 LNHDA, CDR2 SQIVND (reference sequence). The CDR3 covers 16 residues. The CDR3 loop reads CASSISAGDNQETQYF. As DNA, the CDR3 is TGTGCCAGTAGTATCTCCGCGGGCGACAACCAAGAGACCCAGTACTTC.

The rearrangement joins TRBV19 to TRBJ1-2; TRBD1 is a possible D gene (5 bases). With 5 bases removed from V and 4 bases from J, the gap between germline ends came to 14 bases. CDR3 length equals 14 residues. From germline, CDR1 is LNHDA and CDR2 SQIVND (reference sequence). CDR3 protein: CASSLTGVSYGYTF. CDR3 DNA sequence: TGTGCCAGTAGTCTTACAGGAGTGAGCTATGGCTACACCTTC.

The chain combines TRBV5-1 with TRBJ2-7; a possible D gene is TRBD1 (6 bases). CDR1 and CDR2 from the germline V gene are SGHRS and YFSETQ. The CDR3 has 14 residues. V was trimmed by 4 bases and J by 0 bases, leaving 11 bases between them. The CDR3 nucleotides are TGCGCCAGCAGCATACAGGGCAGCTCCTACGAGCAGTACTTC. Amino acid sequence: CASSIQGSSYEQYF.